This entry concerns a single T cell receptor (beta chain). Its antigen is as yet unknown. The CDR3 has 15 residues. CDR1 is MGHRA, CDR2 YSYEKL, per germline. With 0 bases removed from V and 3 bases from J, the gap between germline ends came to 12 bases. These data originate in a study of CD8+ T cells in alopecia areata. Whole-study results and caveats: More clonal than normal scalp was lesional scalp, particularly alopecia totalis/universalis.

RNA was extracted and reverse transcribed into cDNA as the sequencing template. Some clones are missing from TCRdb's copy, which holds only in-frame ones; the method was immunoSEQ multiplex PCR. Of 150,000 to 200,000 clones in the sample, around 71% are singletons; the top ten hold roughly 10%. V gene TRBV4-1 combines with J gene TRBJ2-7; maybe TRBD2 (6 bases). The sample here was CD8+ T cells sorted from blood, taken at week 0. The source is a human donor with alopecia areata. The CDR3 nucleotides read TGCGCCAGCAGCCAAGATCGGGGGAAACTCTACGAGCAGTACTTC. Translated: CASSQDRGKLYEQYF.